This T cell receptor beta chain comes out of a study of vaccination and CD4 T cells after COVID-19. In the case of this clonotype: What it binds is unknown.

Treatment described: approximately 10-day PBMC culture with coronavirus spike peptide pools or control peptides (ViraFEST assay). Per the germline V gene, CDR1 is MDHEN and CDR2 is SYDVKM. The CDR3 runs 14 residues. The V gene end was trimmed by 3 bases and the J gene end by 4 bases; junction bases not matched to a gene: 6. Overall study findings and caveats: Going from about 20 to 38, median SARS-CoV-2-reactive clonotypes did not rise significantly.

Sequence data for DNA of cultured CD4+ T cells were generated by the Oncomine TCR Beta short-read assay. TCRdb independently ran MiXCR on the PCR reads; one entry per CDR3 protein. The repertoire has fewer than 25,000 distinct CDR3 sequences, around 42% of them found once; the top ten carry 11% to 15%. The sample consisted of cultured CD4+ T cells from blood. The sequence came from a human donor with COVID-19. The V call is TRBV28, the J call TRBJ2-7; 7 bases map to TRBD1. The CDR3 reads CASSFQTGSYEQYF. The CDR3 coding sequence is TGTGCCAGCAGTTTCCAGACAGGGTCGTACGAGCAGTACTTC. Based on the CDR3 plus reference TRBV28 and TRBJ2-7, the full variable domain is DVKVTQSSRYLVKRTGEKVFLECVQDMDHENMFWYRQDPGLGLRLIYFSYDVKMKEKGDIPEGYSVSREKKERFSLILESASTNQTSMYLCASSFQTGSYEQYFGPGTRLTVT.